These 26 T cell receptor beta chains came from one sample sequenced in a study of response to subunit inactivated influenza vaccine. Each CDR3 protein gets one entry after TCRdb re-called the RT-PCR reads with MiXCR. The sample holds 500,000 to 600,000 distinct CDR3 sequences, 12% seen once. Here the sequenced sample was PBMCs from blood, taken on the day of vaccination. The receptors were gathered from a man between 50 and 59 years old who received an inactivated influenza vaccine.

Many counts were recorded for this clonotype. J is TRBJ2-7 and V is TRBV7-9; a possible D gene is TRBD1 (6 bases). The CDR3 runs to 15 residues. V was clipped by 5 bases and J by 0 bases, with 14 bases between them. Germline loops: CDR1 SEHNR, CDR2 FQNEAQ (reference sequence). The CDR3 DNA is TGTGCCAGCAGCGCAATGACAGGTTTCTCCTACGAGCAGTACTTC. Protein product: CASSAMTGFSYEQYF.

The CDR3 sequence: CAISTRAGGTDTQYF. In DNA form, the CDR3 reads TGTGCCATCAGTACCAGGGCGGGAGGCACAGATACGCAGTATTTT. The chain uses TRBV10-3 and TRBJ2-3; TRBD2 matches at 7 bases. Germline CDR1 and CDR2: ENHRY and SYGVKD. This CDR3 comprises 15 residues. V trimming: 5 bases; J trimming: 1 base; junction bases outside the gene matches: 6.

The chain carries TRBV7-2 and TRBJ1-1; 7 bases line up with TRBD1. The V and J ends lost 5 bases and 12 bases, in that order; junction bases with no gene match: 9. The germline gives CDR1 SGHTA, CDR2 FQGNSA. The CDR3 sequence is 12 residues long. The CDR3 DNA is TGTGCCAGCAGCCTGACAGGGTTCGAACCTTTCTTT. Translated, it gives CASSLTGFEPFF.

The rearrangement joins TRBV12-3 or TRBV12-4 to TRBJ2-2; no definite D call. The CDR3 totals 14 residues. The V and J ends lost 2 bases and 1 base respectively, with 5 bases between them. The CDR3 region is CASSLYENTGELFF. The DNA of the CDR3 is TGTGCCAGCAGTTTATATGAGAACACCGGGGAGCTGTTTTTT.

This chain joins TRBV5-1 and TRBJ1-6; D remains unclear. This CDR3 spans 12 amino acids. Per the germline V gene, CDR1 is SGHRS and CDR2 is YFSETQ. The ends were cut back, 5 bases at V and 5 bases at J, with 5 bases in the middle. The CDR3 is CASRKDNSPLHF. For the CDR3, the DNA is TGCGCCAGCAGAAAGGATAATTCACCCCTCCACTTT.

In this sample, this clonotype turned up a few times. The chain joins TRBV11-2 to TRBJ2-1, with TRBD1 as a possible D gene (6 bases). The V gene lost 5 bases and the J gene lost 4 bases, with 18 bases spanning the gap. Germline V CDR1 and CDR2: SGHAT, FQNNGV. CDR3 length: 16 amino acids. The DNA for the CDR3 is TGTGCCAGCAGCCCAGGGGCCAGCGGTCCTTACAATGAGCAGTTCTTC. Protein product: CASSPGASGPYNEQFF.

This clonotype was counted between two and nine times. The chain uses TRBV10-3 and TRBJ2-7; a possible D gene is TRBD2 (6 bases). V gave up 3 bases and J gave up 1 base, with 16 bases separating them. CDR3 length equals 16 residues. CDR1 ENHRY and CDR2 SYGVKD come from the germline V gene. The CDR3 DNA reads TGTGCCATCAGTGATGAGACCCGGAGGGCTTCCTACGAGCAGTACTTC. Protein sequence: CAISDETRRASYEQYF.

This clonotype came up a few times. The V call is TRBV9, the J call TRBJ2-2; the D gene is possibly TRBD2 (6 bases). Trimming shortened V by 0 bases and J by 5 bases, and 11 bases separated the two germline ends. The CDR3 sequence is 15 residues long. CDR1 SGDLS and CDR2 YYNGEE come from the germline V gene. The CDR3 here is CASSVGVGGTGELFF. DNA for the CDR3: TGTGCCAGCAGCGTAGGGGTGGGGGGTACCGGGGAGCTGTTTTTT.

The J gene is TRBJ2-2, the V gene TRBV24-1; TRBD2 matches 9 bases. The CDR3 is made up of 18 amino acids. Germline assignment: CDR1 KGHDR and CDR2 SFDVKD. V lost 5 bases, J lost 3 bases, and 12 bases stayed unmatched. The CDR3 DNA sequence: TGTGCCACCAGTGGTTTTAGCGCGGGAGGGATAGACACCGGGGAGCTGTTTTTT. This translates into CATSGFSAGGIDTGELFF.

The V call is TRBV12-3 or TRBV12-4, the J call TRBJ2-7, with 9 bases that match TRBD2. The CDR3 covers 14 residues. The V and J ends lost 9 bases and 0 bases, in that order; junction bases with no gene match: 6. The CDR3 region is CASRREGSSYEQYF. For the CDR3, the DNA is TGTGCCAGTAGGCGGGAGGGAAGCTCCTACGAGCAGTACTTC.

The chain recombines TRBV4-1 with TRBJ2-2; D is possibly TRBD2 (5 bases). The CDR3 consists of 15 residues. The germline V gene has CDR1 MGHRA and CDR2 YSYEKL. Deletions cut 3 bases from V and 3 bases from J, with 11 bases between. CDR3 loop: CASSQSGADTGELFF. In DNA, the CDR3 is TGCGCCAGCAGCCAGAGCGGAGCAGACACCGGGGAGCTGTTTTTT.

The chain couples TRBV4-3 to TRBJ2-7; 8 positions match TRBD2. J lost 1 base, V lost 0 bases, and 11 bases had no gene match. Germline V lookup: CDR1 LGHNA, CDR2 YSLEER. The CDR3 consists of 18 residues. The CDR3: CASSQDWGALAESYEQYF. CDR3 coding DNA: TGCGCCAGCAGCCAAGATTGGGGGGCACTAGCGGAATCCTACGAGCAGTACTTC.

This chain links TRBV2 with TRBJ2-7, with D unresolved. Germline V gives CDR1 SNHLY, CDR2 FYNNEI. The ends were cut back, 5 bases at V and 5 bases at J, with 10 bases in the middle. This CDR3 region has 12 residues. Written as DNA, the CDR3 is TGTGCCAGCAGTCTCACCCTCCACGAGCAGTACTTC. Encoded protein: CASSLTLHEQYF. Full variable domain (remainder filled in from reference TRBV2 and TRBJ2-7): EPEVTQTPSHQVTQMGQEVILRCVPISNHLYFYWYRQILGQKVEFLVSFYNNEISEKSEIFDDQFSVERPDGSNFTLKIRSTKLEDSAMYFCASSLTLHEQYFGPGTRLTVT.

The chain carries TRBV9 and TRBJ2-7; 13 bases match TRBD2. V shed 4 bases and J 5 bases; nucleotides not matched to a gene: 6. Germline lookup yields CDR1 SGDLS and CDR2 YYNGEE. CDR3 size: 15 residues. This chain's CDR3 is CASSKEGLAGNEQYF. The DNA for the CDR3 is TGTGCCAGCAGCAAAGAGGGACTAGCGGGGAACGAGCAGTACTTC. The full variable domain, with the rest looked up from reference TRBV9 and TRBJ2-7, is DSGVTQTPKHLITATGQRVTLRCSPRSGDLSVYWYQQSLDQGLQFLIQYYNGEERAKGNILERFSAQQFPDLHSELNLSSLELGDSALYFCASSKEGLAGNEQYFGPGTRLTVT.

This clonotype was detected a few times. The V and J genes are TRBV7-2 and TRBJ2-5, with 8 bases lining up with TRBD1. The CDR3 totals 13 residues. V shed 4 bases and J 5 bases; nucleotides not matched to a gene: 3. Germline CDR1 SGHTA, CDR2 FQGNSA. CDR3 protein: CASSWRQGETQYF. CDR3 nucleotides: TGTGCCAGCAGCTGGCGACAGGGGGAGACCCAGTACTTC.

The CDR3 nucleotides read TGTGCCAGCAGTTTAATGGTGGCGGGATACCAGAAGACCCAGTACTTC. It encodes CASSLMVAGYQKTQYF. The gene calls are TRBV12-3 or TRBV12-4 and TRBJ2-5; tentative D call: TRBD2 (6 bases). Trimming pared 2 bases from V and 6 bases from J, leaving 19 bases between. The CDR3 consists of 16 residues.

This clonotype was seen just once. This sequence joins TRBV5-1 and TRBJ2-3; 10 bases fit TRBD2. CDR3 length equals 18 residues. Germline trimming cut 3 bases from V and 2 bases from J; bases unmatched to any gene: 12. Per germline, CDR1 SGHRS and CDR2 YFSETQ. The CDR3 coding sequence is TGCGCCAGCAGCTACAGCGGGGGGGGGACTTTAAACACAGATACGCAGTATTTT. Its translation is CASSYSGGGTLNTDTQYF.

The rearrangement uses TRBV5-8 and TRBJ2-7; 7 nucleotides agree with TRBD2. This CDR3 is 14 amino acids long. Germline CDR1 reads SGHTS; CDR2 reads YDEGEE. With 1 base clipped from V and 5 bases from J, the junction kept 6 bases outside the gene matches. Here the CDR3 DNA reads TGTGCCAGCAGCTTGCGGGGGGAAAGGCACGAGCAGTACTTC. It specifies CASSLRGERHEQYF. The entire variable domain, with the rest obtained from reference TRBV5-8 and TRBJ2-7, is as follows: EAGVTQSPTHLIKTRGQQATLRCSPISGHTSVYWYQQALGLGLQFLLWYDEGEERNRGNFPPRFSGRQFPNYSSELNVNALELEDSALYLCASSLRGERHEQYFGPGTRLTVT.

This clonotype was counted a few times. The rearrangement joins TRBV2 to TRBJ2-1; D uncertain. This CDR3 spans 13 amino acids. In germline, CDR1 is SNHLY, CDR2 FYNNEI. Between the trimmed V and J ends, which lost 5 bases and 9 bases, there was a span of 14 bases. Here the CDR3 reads CASSRTRHREQFF. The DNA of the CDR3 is TGTGCCAGCAGTCGGACCAGGCATCGTGAGCAGTTCTTC.

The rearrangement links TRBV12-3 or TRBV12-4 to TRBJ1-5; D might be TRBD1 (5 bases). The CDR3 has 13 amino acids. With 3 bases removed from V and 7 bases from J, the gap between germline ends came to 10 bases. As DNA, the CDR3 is TGTGCCAGCAGTTTCAGGGTCCGACAGCCCCAGCATTTT. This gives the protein CASSFRVRQPQHF.

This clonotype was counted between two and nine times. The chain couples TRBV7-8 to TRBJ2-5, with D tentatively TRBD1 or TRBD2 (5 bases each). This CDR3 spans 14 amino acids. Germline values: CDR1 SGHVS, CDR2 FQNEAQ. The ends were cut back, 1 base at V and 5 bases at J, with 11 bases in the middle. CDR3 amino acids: CASSLGTGPETQYF. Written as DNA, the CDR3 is TGTGCCAGCAGCTTAGGAACGGGGCCCGAGACCCAGTACTTC.

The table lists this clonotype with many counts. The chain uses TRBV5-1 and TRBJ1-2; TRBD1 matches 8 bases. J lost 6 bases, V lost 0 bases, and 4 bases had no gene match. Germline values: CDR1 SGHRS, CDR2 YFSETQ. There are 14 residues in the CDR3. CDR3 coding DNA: TGCGCCAGCAGCTTGGGTGACAGGGGACATGGCTACACCTTC. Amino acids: CASSLGDRGHGYTF.

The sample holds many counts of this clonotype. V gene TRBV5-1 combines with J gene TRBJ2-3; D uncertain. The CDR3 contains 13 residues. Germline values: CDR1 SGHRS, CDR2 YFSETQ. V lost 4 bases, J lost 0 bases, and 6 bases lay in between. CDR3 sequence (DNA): TGCGCCAGCAGCGCCCCAAGCACAGATACGCAGTATTTT. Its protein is CASSAPSTDTQYF.

CDR3: CASSLEVETDTQYF. The DNA of the CDR3 is TGTGCCAGCAGTTTAGAGGTTGAGACAGATACGCAGTATTTT. The chain has TRBV12-3 or TRBV12-4 and TRBJ2-3; D is undetermined. Trimming cost V 1 base and J 3 bases, with 8 bases left between them. The CDR3 is 14 residues long.

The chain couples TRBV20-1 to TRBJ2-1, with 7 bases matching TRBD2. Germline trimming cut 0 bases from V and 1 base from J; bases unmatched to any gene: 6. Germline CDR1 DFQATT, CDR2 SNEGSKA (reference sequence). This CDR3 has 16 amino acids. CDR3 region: CSARDFGGSSYNEQFF. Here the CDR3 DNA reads TGCAGTGCTAGAGATTTCGGCGGGAGTTCCTACAATGAGCAGTTCTTC.

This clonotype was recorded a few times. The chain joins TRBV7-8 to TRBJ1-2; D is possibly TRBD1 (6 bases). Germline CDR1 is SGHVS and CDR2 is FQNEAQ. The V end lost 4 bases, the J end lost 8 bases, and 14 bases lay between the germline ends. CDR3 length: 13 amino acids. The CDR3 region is CASSSGAREGYTF. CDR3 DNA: TGTGCCAGCAGCTCGGGGGCGCGTGAGGGCTACACCTTC.